Included here is one TCR beta chain sequence, with context. Its antigen remains unknown. Sequencing used immunoSEQ multiplex PCR; TCRdb keeps in-frame clones, though not all of them. The sample has some 26,000 clones, less than 75% seen once. The data were taken from a study of vaccination effects on CD4 cells after COVID-19. For the study at large: Two-dose vaccination with either BNT162b2 or mRNA-1273 was given to the participants.

Investigators separated out CD4+ T cells once less than 11 days of culture had passed. Half the medium was swapped for IL-2 medium on days 3 and 7. The CDR3 is 14 amino acids. V was trimmed by 3 bases and J by 3 bases, leaving 11 bases between them. Per the germline V gene, CDR1 is ENHRY and CDR2 is SYGVKD. Study outcomes and limitations: Late in the post-vaccination period, infection-induced and vaccine-induced clones underwent marked clonal contraction.

The chain links TRBV10-3 to TRBJ1-1; tentative D call: TRBD1 (5 bases). The sequence derives from a human donor who received a COVID-19 vaccine. The source was CD4+ T cells from PBMCs cultured without peptide, collected before COVID-19 vaccination. CDR3: CAISDTGPYTEAFF. As DNA, the CDR3 is TGTGCCATCAGTGACACGGGGCCCTACACTGAAGCTTTCTTT.